This paragraph covers one T cell receptor beta chain sequence. Antigen unknown. The source of the sample is a study of T cell responses to AZD1222 COVID-19 vaccine. Study-level findings and limits: Just a handful of AZD1222 recipients tested seropositive at baseline. In a largely white British group with more females than males, clonal diversity was possibly underestimated.

The CDR3 is made up of 14 amino acids. Germline CDR1 and CDR2: LGHNA and YSLEER. The ends lost 3 bases at V and 8 bases at J; junction bases unmatched: 4. The protocol was immunoSEQ multiplex PCR, while the TCRdb copy is restricted to in-frame clones and leaves out a portion. Of some 94,000 clones listed, around 90% are singletons. The sequences come from peripheral blood, collected on day 0 of AZD1222 vaccination. The clonotype was recovered from an adult in good health. This chain connects TRBV4-3 to TRBJ1-4, with 9 bases aligning to TRBD1. The CDR3 here is CASSQGQGGEKLFF. The CDR3 DNA sequence: TGCGCCAGCAGCCAGGGACAGGGAGGAGAAAAACTGTTTTTT.